A selection of T cell receptor beta chains follows, all from one sample in a study of response to subunit inactivated influenza vaccine. TCRdb called the RT-PCR reads again in MiXCR, with one record for every CDR3 protein. In the table there are about 540,000 distinct CDR3 sequences, approximately 14% of which are singletons. The sequencing used PBMCs from blood, collected roughly 12 days after vaccination. All receptors derive from a man aged 50-59 years who received an inactivated influenza vaccine. The CDR3 runs from the conserved cysteine through the conserved F or W. Each record gives: J gene, D gene, clone size, V gene, CDR3 DNA, CDR3 protein. The D gene is left open where the match is weak. The size of a clone is reported for some rows only, either as once, few or many, or as a class for expanded clones.

J: TRBJ2-1
D: -
size: few
V: TRBV12-3/TRBV12-4
DNA: TGTGCCAGCATGGGGGGTCCCTACAATGAGCAGTTCTTC
CDR3: CASMGGPYNEQFF

J: TRBJ2-5
D: -
size: few
V: TRBV15
DNA: TGTGCCACCAGCAAAACCTGGGGGGAAGAGACCCAGTACTTC
CDR3: CATSKTWGEETQYF

J: TRBJ2-4
D: TRBD2
size: -
V: TRBV28
DNA: TGTGCCAGCAGTTTAAGCGGGGCGCCAAACATTCAGTACTTC
CDR3: CASSLSGAPNIQYF

J: TRBJ2-3
D: TRBD1
size: few
V: TRBV20-1
DNA: TGCAGTGCTAGAGCGATGGGACAGTGGACAGATACGCAGTATTTT
CDR3: CSARAMGQWTDTQYF

J: TRBJ2-1
D: TRBD2
size: few
V: TRBV2
DNA: TGTGCCAGCAGTGGCGGACTAGTTTTGGGCAATGAGCAGTTCTTC
CDR3: CASSGGLVLGNEQFF

J: TRBJ2-7
D: TRBD2
size: few
V: TRBV20-1
DNA: TGCAGTGCTAGAGATCTAATGGAAGCGGGAGGGCCCTACGAGCAGTACTTC
CDR3: CSARDLMEAGGPYEQYF

J: TRBJ1-2
D: -
size: few
V: TRBV20-1
DNA: TGCAGTGCTAGAATCGACTATGGCTACACCTTC
CDR3: CSARIDYGYTF

J: TRBJ1-2
D: -
size: few
V: TRBV3-1
DNA: TGTGCCAGCAGCCAAGAGGGGAGCTCCTATGGCTACACCTTC
CDR3: CASSQEGSSYGYTF

J: TRBJ1-1
D: -
size: few
V: TRBV12-3/TRBV12-4
DNA: TGTGCCAGCAGTCCCTCTATGGGACGGTCGAACACTGAAGCTTTCTTT
CDR3: CASSPSMGRSNTEAFF

J: TRBJ2-7
D: -
size: few
V: TRBV12-3/TRBV12-4
DNA: TGTGCCAGCAGTTTTAGGAGGCGGGTTGGCGAGCAGTACTTC
CDR3: CASSFRRRVGEQYF

J: TRBJ1-1
D: -
size: few
V: TRBV18
DNA: TGTGCCAGCTCGCGAGGGGGTGTAAGCACTGAAGCTTTCTTT
CDR3: CASSRGGVSTEAFF

J: TRBJ2-5
D: -
size: -
V: TRBV7-9
DNA: TGTGCCAGCACGGGGAGCTTCCAAGAGACCCAGTACTTC
CDR3: CASTGSFQETQYF

J: TRBJ1-2
D: -
size: -
V: TRBV14
DNA: TGTGCCAGCAGCCAGATTTGGGGAAATTCGAACTATGGCTACACCTTC
CDR3: CASSQIWGNSNYGYTF

J: TRBJ2-7
D: -
size: -
V: TRBV10-3
DNA: TGTGCCATCAGTGACGACAGAACCTCCTACGAGCAGTACTTC
CDR3: CAISDDRTSYEQYF

J: TRBJ2-7
D: TRBD1
size: few
V: TRBV28
DNA: TGTGCCAGCAGATCGCAAGGGACAGGGGGCTACGAGCAGTACTTC
CDR3: CASRSQGTGGYEQYF

J: TRBJ2-7
D: -
size: few
V: TRBV7-2
DNA: TGTGCCAGCAGCCGCCCGGAGTCCTACGAGCAGTACTTC
CDR3: CASSRPESYEQYF

J: TRBJ2-7
D: -
size: -
V: TRBV12-3/TRBV12-4
DNA: TGTGCCAGCAGGTCCCCCGGACACCTCTACGAGCAGTACTTC
CDR3: CASRSPGHLYEQYF

J: TRBJ2-7
D: TRBD1
size: few
V: TRBV13
DNA: TGTGCCAGCAGCTCCCAGTGGGGTAACAGGGGTTCCAGCGAGCAGTACTTC
CDR3: CASSSQWGNRGSSEQYF

J: TRBJ1-2
D: -
size: -
V: TRBV30
DNA: TGTGCCTGGCTTGACTTCAACCCCTATGGCTACACCTTC
CDR3: CAWLDFNPYGYTF

J: TRBJ2-7
D: -
size: -
V: TRBV2
DNA: TGTGCCAGCAGTGAAGCCAGGCTCTACGAGCAGTACTTC
CDR3: CASSEARLYEQYF

J: TRBJ2-7
D: TRBD2
size: -
V: TRBV20-1
DNA: TGCAGTGCTAAAGCGGGGGGGAGCGGTTACGAGCAGTACTTC
CDR3: CSAKAGGSGYEQYF

J: TRBJ1-2
D: -
size: few
V: TRBV12-3/TRBV12-4
DNA: TGTGCCAGCAGTTTAACCAGGGACTATGGCTACACCTTC
CDR3: CASSLTRDYGYTF

J: TRBJ2-3
D: TRBD1
size: few
V: TRBV20-1
DNA: TGCAGTGAAAGAGGACAGGGCACAGATACGCAGTATTTT
CDR3: CSERGQGTDTQYF

J: TRBJ2-1
D: TRBD2
size: few
V: TRBV7-8
DNA: TGTGCCAGCAGCCAATCCGGGACTAGTGTCCATGAGCAGTTCTTC
CDR3: CASSQSGTSVHEQFF

J: TRBJ2-7
D: -
size: -
V: TRBV25-1
DNA: TGTGCCAGCAGTGCTGGGACAGAGCAGTACTTC
CDR3: CASSAGTEQYF

J: TRBJ2-3
D: TRBD2
size: few
V: TRBV7-2
DNA: TGTGCCAGCAGCAGTAGCGGGAGGGGGGGCACAGATACGCAGTATTTT
CDR3: CASSSSGRGGTDTQYF

J: TRBJ2-1
D: TRBD2
size: many
V: TRBV4-3
DNA: TGCGCCAGCAGCCGCTATTGGACTAGCGGGTACAATGAGCAGTTCTTC
CDR3: CASSRYWTSGYNEQFF

J: TRBJ1-2
D: -
size: few
V: TRBV16
DNA: TGTGCCAGCAGCCAAGTACTGGAGACTAACTATGGCTACACCTTC
CDR3: CASSQVLETNYGYTF

J: TRBJ2-7
D: TRBD2
size: many
V: TRBV28
DNA: TGTGCCAGCAGTAAGCGGGGGACCTACGAGCAGTACTTC
CDR3: CASSKRGTYEQYF

J: TRBJ2-7
D: -
size: -
V: TRBV28
DNA: TGTGCCAGCAAAAAAACCATGGGCTACGAGCAGTACTTC
CDR3: CASKKTMGYEQYF

J: TRBJ2-7
D: TRBD2
size: -
V: TRBV6-1
DNA: TGTGCCAGCAGGGCGACTAGCGGGAGCGATACCTACGAGCAGTACTTC
CDR3: CASRATSGSDTYEQYF

J: TRBJ2-2
D: -
size: few
V: TRBV6-1
DNA: TGTGCCAGCAGCCACCGACCTGCCCTCGGGGAGCTGTTTTTT
CDR3: CASSHRPALGELFF

J: TRBJ1-2
D: -
size: -
V: TRBV6-1
DNA: TGTGCCAGCAGTGAAGTGAGGGATCGCCGGAACTATGGCTACACCTTC
CDR3: CASSEVRDRRNYGYTF

J: TRBJ2-3
D: -
size: many
V: TRBV9
DNA: TGTGCCAGCAGTCTCGGGGGCCACAGCACAGATACGCAGTATTTT
CDR3: CASSLGGHSTDTQYF

J: TRBJ2-4
D: -
size: many
V: TRBV6-2/TRBV6-3
DNA: TGTGCCAGCAAAACAGAGCTAGCCAAAAACATTCAGTACTTC
CDR3: CASKTELAKNIQYF

J: TRBJ2-2
D: TRBD2
size: few
V: TRBV4-2
DNA: TGTGCCAGCAGCCCGCTTACCGTTCCGAGCGGGGGGGCCACCGGGGAGCTGTTTTTT
CDR3: CASSPLTVPSGGATGELFF

J: TRBJ1-5
D: TRBD1
size: -
V: TRBV5-1
DNA: TGCGCCAGCAGCGCCTCAGGGGGGGGTCAGCCCCAGCATTTT
CDR3: CASSASGGGQPQHF

J: TRBJ1-1
D: TRBD1
size: -
V: TRBV7-3
DNA: TGTGCCAGCAGCGCCCACAGGGGCACTGAAGCTTTCTTT
CDR3: CASSAHRGTEAFF

J: TRBJ2-1
D: TRBD2
size: many
V: TRBV6-2/TRBV6-3
DNA: TGTGCCAGCAGTTACCATACCCCCGGGGGGAATGAGCAGTTCTTC
CDR3: CASSYHTPGGNEQFF

J: TRBJ2-3
D: -
size: few
V: TRBV7-2
DNA: TGTGCCAGCAGCTTAGCCGGGGTGGCGGGACACACCACAGATACGCAGTATTTT
CDR3: CASSLAGVAGHTTDTQYF

J: TRBJ2-2
D: -
size: -
V: TRBV27
DNA: TGTGCCAGCAAGCGTCCGGGGTTCACCGGGGAGCTGTTTTTT
CDR3: CASKRPGFTGELFF

J: TRBJ1-2
D: -
size: few
V: TRBV5-1
DNA: TGCGCCAGCAGCTTGGAAGAGATCTATGGCTACACCTTC
CDR3: CASSLEEIYGYTF

J: TRBJ1-2
D: -
size: few
V: TRBV7-8
DNA: TGTGCCAGCAGCTCCCAGATTTCTAACTATGGCTACACCTTC
CDR3: CASSSQISNYGYTF

J: TRBJ2-7
D: TRBD2
size: -
V: TRBV5-1
DNA: TGCGCCAGCAGCTTGGGTCTAGCGGGCATCGACGAGCAGTACTTC
CDR3: CASSLGLAGIDEQYF

J: TRBJ2-1
D: -
size: -
V: TRBV12-3/TRBV12-4
DNA: TGTGCCAGCAGTTTACCAGTTTATGATGAGCAGTTCTTC
CDR3: CASSLPVYDEQFF

J: TRBJ2-7
D: -
size: -
V: TRBV7-2
DNA: TGTGCCAGCAGCTTATCCCACAGGTCGACGTCCTACGAGCAGTACTTC
CDR3: CASSLSHRSTSYEQYF

J: TRBJ2-1
D: TRBD2
size: few
V: TRBV9
DNA: TGTGCCAGCAGCGTAGAGCCTAGCGGGAATGAGCAGTTCTTC
CDR3: CASSVEPSGNEQFF

J: TRBJ2-5
D: -
size: -
V: TRBV9
DNA: TGTGCCAGCAGCGTAAGGGCAGTACAAGAGACCCAGTACTTC
CDR3: CASSVRAVQETQYF

J: TRBJ2-1
D: TRBD2
size: -
V: TRBV19
DNA: TGTGCCAGTAGTATACTAGCGGACTACAATGAGCAGTTCTTC
CDR3: CASSILADYNEQFF

J: TRBJ2-5
D: -
size: few
V: TRBV14
DNA: TGTGCCAGCAGCCAAGACCTAGTCAGGGAGACCCAGTACTTC
CDR3: CASSQDLVRETQYF

J: TRBJ2-7
D: TRBD2
size: -
V: TRBV5-6
DNA: TGTGCCAGCAGCTTTGGGACTACCTTTCTCGTCCGCGAGCAGTACTTC
CDR3: CASSFGTTFLVREQYF

J: TRBJ2-1
D: -
size: -
V: TRBV6-2/TRBV6-3
DNA: TGTGCCAGCAGTTACCCTCCGGCGATCGGGTACAATGAGCAGTTCTTC
CDR3: CASSYPPAIGYNEQFF

J: TRBJ1-2
D: TRBD1
size: few
V: TRBV19
DNA: TGTGCCAGTAGCTGGGACAGGCGCGACTATGGCTACACCTTC
CDR3: CASSWDRRDYGYTF

J: TRBJ2-3
D: TRBD2
size: -
V: TRBV5-1
DNA: TGCGCCAGCAGCTTGGATGGGACTAGCGGGGGAAACTCCCGAACAGATACGCAGTATTTT
CDR3: CASSLDGTSGGNSRTDTQYF

J: TRBJ2-3
D: -
size: -
V: TRBV12-3/TRBV12-4
DNA: TGTGCCAGCAGTTCTACAGCAACCCTACACCTTGGGGTGGATACGCCGTATTTT
CDR3: CASSSTATLHLGVDTPYF

J: TRBJ2-7
D: -
size: -
V: TRBV5-6
DNA: TGTGCCAGCAGCGCAGAATCCGGGACTTTTCTGGAGCAGTACTTC
CDR3: CASSAESGTFLEQYF

J: TRBJ1-2
D: -
size: -
V: TRBV18
DNA: TGTGCCAGCTCACCACCGGGGCAGGGCAACTTTAACTATGGCTACACCTTC
CDR3: CASSPPGQGNFNYGYTF